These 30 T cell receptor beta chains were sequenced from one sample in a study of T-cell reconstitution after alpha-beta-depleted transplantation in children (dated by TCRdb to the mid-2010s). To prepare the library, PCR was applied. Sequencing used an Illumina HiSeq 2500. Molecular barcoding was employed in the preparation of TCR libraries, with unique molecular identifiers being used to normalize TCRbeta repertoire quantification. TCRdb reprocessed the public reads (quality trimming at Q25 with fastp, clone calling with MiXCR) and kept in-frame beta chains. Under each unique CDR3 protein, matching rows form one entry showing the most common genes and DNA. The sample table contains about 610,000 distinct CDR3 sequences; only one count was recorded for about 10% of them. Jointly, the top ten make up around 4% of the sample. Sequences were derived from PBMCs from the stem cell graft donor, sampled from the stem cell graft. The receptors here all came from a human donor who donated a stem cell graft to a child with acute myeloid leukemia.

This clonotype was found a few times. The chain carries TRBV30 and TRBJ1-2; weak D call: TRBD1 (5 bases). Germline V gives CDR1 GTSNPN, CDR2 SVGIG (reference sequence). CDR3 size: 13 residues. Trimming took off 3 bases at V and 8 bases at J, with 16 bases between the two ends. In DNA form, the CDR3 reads TGTGCCTGGAGCGTTGATGGGGCGACGGGCTACACCTTC. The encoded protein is CAWSVDGATGYTF.

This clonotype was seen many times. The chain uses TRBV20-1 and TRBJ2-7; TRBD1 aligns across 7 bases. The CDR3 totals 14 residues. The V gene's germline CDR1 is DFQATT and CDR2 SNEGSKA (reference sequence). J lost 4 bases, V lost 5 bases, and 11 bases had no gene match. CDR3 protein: CSAPRGQSRYEQYF. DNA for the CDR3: TGCAGTGCTCCAAGGGGACAGAGCAGATACGAGCAGTACTTC.

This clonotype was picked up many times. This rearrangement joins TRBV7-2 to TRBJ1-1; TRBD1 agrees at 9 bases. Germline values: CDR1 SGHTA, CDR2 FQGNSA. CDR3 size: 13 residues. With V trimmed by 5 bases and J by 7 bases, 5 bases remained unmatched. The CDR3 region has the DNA TGTGCCAGCAGCCCCGGACAGGGGAATGAAGCTTTCTTT. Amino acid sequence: CASSPGQGNEAFF. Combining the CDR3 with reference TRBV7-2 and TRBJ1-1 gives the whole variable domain GAGVSQSPSNKVTEKGKDVELRCDPISGHTALYWYRQSLGQGLEFLIYFQGNSAPDKSGLPSDRFSAERTGGSVSTLTIQRTQQEDSAVYLCASSPGQGNEAFFGQGTRLTVV.

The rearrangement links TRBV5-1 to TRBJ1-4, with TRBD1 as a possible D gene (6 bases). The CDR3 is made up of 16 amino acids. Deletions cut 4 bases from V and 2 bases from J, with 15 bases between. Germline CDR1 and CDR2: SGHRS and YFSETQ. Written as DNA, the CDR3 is TGCGCCAGCAGCCCTGGACAGCCAGGGACTAATGAAAAACTGTTTTTT. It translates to CASSPGQPGTNEKLFF.

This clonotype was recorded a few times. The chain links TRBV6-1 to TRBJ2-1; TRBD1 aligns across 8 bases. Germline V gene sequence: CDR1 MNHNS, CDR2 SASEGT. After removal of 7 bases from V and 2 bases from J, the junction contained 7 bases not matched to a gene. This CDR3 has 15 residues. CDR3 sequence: CASTSWTGTYNEQFF. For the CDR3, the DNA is TGTGCCAGCACCTCCTGGACAGGGACCTACAATGAGCAGTTCTTC.

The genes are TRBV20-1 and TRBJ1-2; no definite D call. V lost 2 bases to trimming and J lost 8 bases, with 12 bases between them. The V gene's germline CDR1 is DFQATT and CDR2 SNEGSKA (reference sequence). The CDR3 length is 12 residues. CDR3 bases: TGCAGTGCTAGACCAGACATGAGCGGCTACACCTTC. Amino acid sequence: CSARPDMSGYTF.

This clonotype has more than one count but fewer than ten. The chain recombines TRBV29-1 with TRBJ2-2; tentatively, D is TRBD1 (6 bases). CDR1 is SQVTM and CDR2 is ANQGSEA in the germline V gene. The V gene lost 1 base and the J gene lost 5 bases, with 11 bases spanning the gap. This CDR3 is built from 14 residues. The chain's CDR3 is CSVEGRGKTGELFF. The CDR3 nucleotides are TGCAGCGTTGAAGGCAGGGGAAAGACCGGGGAGCTGTTTTTT.

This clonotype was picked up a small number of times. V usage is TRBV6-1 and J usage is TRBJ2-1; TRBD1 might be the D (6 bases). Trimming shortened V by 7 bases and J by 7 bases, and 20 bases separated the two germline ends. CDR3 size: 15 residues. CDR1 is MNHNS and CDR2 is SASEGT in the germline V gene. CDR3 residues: CASKQGSGFSNEQFF. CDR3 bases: TGTGCCAGCAAACAGGGCTCGGGCTTTTCGAATGAGCAGTTCTTC.

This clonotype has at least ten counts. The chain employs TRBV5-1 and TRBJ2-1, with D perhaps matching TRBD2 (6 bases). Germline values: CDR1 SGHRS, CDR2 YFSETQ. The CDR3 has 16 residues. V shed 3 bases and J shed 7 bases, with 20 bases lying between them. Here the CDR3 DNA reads TGCGCCAGCAGCTCGCTCGTCGGGAGCGCCGGTAATGAGCAGTTCTTC. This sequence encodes CASSSLVGSAGNEQFF.

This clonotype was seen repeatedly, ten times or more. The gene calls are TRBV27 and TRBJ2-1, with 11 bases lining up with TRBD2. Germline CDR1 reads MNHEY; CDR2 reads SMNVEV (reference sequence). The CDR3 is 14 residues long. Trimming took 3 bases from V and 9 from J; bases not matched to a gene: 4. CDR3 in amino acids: CASSLTSGVTEQFF. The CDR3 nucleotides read TGTGCCAGCAGTTTGACTAGCGGGGTAACTGAGCAGTTCTTC.

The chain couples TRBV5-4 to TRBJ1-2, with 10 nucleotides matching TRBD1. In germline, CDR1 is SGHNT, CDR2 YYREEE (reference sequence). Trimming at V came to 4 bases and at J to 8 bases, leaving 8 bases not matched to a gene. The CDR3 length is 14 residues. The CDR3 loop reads CASSQTGGTGGYTF. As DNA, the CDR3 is TGTGCCAGCAGCCAGACAGGGGGCACGGGGGGCTACACCTTC.

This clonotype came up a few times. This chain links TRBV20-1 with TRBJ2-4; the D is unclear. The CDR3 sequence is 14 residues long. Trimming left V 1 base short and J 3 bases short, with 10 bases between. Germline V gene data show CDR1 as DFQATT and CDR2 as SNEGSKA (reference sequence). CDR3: CSARASGVKNIQYF. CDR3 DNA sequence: TGCAGTGCTAGAGCATCGGGTGTCAAAAACATTCAGTACTTC.

The CDR3 nucleotides are TGTGCCAGCAGTTCATCCGGGACAGGTCGATTCGGGGAGCTGTTTTTT. Amino acids: CASSSSGTGRFGELFF. V gene TRBV27 combines with J gene TRBJ2-2; 8 bases agree with TRBD1. CDR1 and CDR2 from the germline V gene are MNHEY and SMNVEV (reference sequence). There are 16 residues in the CDR3. J gave up 7 bases and V 4 bases, and 11 bases lay outside the gene matches.

The CDR3 DNA reads TGCAGTGCTAGGCCACAGGGAGGGCACAATCAGCCCCAGCATTTT. It encodes CSARPQGGHNQPQHF. The chain joins TRBV20-1 to TRBJ1-5; a weak D match, TRBD1 (6 bases). Germline assignment: CDR1 DFQATT and CDR2 SNEGSKA (reference sequence). Trimming left V 3 bases short and J 3 bases short, with 15 bases between. The CDR3 runs 15 residues.

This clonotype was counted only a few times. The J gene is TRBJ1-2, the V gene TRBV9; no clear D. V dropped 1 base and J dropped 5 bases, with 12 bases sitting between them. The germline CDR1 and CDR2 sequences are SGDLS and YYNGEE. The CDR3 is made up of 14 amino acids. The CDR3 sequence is CASSVSFSGYGYTF. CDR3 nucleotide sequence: TGTGCCAGCAGCGTATCCTTTTCAGGATATGGCTACACCTTC.

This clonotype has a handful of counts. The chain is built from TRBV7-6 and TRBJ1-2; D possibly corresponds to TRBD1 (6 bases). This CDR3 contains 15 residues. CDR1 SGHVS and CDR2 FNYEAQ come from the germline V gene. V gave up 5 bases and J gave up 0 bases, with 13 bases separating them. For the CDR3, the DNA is TGTGCCAGCAGCCCGAGGACAGACCCTAACTATGGCTACACCTTC. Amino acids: CASSPRTDPNYGYTF. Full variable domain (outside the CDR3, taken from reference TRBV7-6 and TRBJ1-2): GAGVSQSPRYKVTKRGQDVALRCDPISGHVSLYWYRQALGQGPEFLTYFNYEAQQDKSGLPNDRFSAERPEGSISTLTIQRTEQRDSAMYRCASSPRTDPNYGYTFGSGTRLTVV.

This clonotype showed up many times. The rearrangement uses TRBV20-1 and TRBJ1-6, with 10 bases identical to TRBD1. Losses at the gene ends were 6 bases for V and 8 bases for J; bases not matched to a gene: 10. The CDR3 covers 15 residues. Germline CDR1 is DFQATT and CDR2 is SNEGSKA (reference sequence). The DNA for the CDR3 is TGCAGTGCCCATGAACCCGGGACAGGGGATTCACCCCTCCACTTT. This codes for CSAHEPGTGDSPLHF.

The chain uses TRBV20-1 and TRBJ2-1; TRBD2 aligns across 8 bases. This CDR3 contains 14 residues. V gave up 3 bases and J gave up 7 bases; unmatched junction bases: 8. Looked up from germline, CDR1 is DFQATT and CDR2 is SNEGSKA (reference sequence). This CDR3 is CSASFSGSTNEQFF. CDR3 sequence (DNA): TGCAGTGCTAGTTTCAGCGGGAGCACTAATGAGCAGTTCTTC.

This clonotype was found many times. This CDR3 reads CASSQVADYGYTF. Written as DNA, the CDR3 is TGCGCCAGCAGCCAGGTCGCGGACTATGGCTACACCTTC. The chain couples TRBV4-1 to TRBJ1-2; D gene unclear. Germline V lookup: CDR1 MGHRA, CDR2 YSYEKL. CDR3 length equals 13 residues. V lost 3 bases to trimming and J lost 3 bases, with 8 bases between them.

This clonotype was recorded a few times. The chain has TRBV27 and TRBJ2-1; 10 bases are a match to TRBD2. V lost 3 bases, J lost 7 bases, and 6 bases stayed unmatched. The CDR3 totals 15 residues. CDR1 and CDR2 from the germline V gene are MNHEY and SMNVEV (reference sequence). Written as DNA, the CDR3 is TGTGCCAGCAGTTTCAGCGGGAGGGGCAGGAATGAGCAGTTCTTC. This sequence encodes CASSFSGRGRNEQFF.

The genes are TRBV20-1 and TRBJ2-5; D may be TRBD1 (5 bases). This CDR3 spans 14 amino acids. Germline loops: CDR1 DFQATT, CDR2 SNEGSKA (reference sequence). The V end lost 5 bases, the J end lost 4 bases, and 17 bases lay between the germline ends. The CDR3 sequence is CSAVLTLGPETQYF. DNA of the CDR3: TGCAGTGCTGTACTGACTCTGGGGCCAGAGACCCAGTACTTC.

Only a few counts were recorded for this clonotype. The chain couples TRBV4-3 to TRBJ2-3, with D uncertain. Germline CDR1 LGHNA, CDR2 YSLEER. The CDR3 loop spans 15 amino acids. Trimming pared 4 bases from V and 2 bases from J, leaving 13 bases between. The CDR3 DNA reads TGCGCCAGCAGCCCCGAGTTGTTGACCACAGATACGCAGTATTTT. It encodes CASSPELLTTDTQYF.

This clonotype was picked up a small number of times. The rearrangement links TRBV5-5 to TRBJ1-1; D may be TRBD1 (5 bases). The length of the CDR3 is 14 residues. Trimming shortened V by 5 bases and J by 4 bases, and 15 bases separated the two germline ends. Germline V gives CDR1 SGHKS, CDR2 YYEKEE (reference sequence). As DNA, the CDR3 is TGTGCCAGCAGTCCTCGGGACTCCGGCACTGAAGCTTTCTTT. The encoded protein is CASSPRDSGTEAFF.

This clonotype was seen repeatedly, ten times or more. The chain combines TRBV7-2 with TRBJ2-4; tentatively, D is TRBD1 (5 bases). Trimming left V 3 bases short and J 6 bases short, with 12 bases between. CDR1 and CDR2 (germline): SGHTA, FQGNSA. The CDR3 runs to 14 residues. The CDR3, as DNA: TGTGCCAGCAGCTTCCCCGACAGTTCAAACATTCAGTACTTC. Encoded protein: CASSFPDSSNIQYF.

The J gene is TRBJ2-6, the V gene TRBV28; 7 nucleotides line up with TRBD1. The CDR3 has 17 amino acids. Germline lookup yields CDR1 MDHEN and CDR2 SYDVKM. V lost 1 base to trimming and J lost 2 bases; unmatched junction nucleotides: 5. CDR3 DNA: TGTGCCAGCAGTTTATTTCAGGGGGTGACTGGGGCCAACGTCCTGACTTTC. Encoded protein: CASSLFQGVTGANVLTF.

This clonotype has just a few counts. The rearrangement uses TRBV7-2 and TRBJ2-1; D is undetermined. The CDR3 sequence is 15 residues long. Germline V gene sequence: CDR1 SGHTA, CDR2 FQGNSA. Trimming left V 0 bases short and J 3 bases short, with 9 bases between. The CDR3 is CASSLAASLYNEQFF. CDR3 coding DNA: TGTGCCAGCAGCTTAGCCGCGAGTCTCTACAATGAGCAGTTCTTC.

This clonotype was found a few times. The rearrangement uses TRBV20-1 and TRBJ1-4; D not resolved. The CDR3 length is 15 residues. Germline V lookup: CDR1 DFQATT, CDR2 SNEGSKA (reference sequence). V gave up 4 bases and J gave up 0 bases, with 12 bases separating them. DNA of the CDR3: TGCAGTGCTACCCCATCTCGGGCAACTAATGAAAAACTGTTTTTT. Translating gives CSATPSRATNEKLFF.

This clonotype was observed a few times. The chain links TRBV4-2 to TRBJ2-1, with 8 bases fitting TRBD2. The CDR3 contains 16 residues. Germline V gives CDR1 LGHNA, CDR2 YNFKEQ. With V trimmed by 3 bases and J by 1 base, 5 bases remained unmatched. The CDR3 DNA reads TGTGCCAGCAGCCACGGTAGCGGGGTTTCCTACAATGAGCAGTTCTTC. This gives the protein CASSHGSGVSYNEQFF.

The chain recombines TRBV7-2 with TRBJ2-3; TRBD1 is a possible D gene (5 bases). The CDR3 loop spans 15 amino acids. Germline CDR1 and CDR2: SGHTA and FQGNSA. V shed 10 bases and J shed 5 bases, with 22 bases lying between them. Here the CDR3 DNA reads TGTGCCATCACCCCCAGGGCGGACGGACGAGATACGCAGTATTTT. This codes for CAITPRADGRDTQYF.

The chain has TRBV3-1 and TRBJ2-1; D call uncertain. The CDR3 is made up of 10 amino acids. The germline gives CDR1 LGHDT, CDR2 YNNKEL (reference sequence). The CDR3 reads CTCCLNEQFF. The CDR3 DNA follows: TGTACCTGCTGTTTGAATGAGCAGTTCTTC.